The source of this TCR beta chain is a study of cytomegalovirus exposure and HLA in healthy donors. PCR involved 60 Vbeta and 13 Jbeta primers. TCRdb keeps only in-frame clones here, not all; method: immunoSEQ multiplex PCR. The sample lists around 170,000 clones, more than 80% seen once, with roughly 2.6% in the top ten. All the people who gave samples were healthy bone marrow donors. The study's findings and limits: Cytomegalovirus association was listed for 164 TCR beta chains.

To note about this clone: The antigen remains undetermined. The junction departs from the called germline gene at one end, perhaps through a read error.

This CDR3 has 14 amino acids. Looked up from germline, CDR1 is LNHDA and CDR2 is SQIVND (reference sequence). The J gene is TRBJ1-1, the V gene TRBV19, with 7 positions matching TRBD1. This sequence originates from a woman in her 50s in good health and CMV-seropositive. Sequenced input: PBMCs. The CDR3 here is CASSRQGGNAEAFF. CDR3 coding DNA: TGTGCCAGTAGTAGACAGGGTGGGAACGCTGAAGCTTTCTTT.